This T cell receptor beta chain emerged from a study of CD8+ T cells in alopecia areata. Background on the study: The study gave treated patients oral tofacitinib at 5 to 10 mg twice daily. Severity was scored as percentage of affected scalp area in treated patients.

General study findings and limits: Any link of baseline CD8+ expansion to response, resting on one nonresponder, remains uncertain. Lesional tissue from the scalp (especially in alopecia totalis/universalis) showed higher clonality than normal scalp.

Germline V gives CDR1 SNHLY, CDR2 FYNNEI. Trimming stripped 5 bases from V and 4 bases from J, with 8 bases between. The CDR3 sequence is 12 residues long. cDNA reverse transcribed from extracted RNA served as the sequencing template. The protocol was immunoSEQ multiplex PCR, while the TCRdb copy is restricted to in-frame clones and leaves out a portion. The data contain 200,000 or so clones, roughly 64% of them singletons. This clone was seen a single time. Its antigen is not known. Documented treatment: oral pan-JAK inhibitor, 5-10 mg twice daily. V gene TRBV2 combines with J gene TRBJ2-5; no clear D. This TCR was sampled from a human donor with alopecia areata. This sample comprised CD4+ T cells sorted from blood, obtained at week 24, from a patient treated with tofacitinib. This CDR3 is CASSSHVETQYF. The CDR3 DNA is TGTGCCAGCAGTTCCCACGTAGAGACCCAGTACTTC.